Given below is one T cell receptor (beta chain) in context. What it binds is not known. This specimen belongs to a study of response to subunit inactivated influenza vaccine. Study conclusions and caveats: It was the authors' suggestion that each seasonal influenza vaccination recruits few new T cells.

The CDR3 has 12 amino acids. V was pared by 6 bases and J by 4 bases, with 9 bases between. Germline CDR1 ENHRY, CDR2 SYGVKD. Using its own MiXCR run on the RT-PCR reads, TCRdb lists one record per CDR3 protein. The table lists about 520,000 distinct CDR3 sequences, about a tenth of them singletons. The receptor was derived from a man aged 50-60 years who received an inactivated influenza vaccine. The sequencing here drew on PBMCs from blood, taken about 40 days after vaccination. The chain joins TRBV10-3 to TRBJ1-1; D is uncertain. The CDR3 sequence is CAIRKAGTEAFF. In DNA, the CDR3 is TGTGCCATCAGAAAGGCGGGCACTGAAGCTTTCTTT.